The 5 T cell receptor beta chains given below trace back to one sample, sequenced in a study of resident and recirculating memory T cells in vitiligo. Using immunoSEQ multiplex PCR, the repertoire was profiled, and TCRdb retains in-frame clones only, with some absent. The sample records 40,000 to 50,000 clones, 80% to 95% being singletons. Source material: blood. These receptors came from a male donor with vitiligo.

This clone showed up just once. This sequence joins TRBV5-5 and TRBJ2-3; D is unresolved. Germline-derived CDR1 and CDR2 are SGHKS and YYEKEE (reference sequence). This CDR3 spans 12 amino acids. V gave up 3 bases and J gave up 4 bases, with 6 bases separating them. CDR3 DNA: TGTGCCAGCAGCTCCCTCGCAGATACGCAGTATTTT. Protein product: CASSSLADTQYF.

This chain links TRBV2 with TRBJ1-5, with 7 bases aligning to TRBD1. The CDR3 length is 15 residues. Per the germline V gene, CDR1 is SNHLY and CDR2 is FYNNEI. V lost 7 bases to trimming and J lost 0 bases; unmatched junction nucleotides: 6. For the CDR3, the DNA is TGTGCCAGCATCCGAGACAGGGTTAGCAATCAGCCCCAGCATTTT. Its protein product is CASIRDRVSNQPQHF.

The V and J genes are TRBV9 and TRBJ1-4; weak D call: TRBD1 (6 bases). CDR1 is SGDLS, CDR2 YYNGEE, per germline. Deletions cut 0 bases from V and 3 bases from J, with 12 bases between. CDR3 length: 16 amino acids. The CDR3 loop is CASSVESGTPNEKLFF. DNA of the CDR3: TGTGCCAGCAGCGTAGAAAGTGGGACACCTAATGAAAAACTGTTTTTT.

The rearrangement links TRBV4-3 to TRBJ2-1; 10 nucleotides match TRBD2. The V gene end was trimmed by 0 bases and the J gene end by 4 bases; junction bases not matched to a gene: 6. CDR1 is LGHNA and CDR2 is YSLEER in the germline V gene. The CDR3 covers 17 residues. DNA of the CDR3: TGCGCCAGCAGCCAAGATCTTCCTAGCGGGGGATACAATGAGCAGTTCTTC. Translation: CASSQDLPSGGYNEQFF.

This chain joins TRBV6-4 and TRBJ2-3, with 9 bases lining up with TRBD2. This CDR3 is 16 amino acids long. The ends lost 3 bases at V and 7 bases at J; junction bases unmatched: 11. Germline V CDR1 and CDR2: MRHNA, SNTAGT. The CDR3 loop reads CASSESPGGGANTQYF. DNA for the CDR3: TGTGCCAGCAGTGAATCCCCCGGCGGGGGGGCAAATACGCAGTATTTT.